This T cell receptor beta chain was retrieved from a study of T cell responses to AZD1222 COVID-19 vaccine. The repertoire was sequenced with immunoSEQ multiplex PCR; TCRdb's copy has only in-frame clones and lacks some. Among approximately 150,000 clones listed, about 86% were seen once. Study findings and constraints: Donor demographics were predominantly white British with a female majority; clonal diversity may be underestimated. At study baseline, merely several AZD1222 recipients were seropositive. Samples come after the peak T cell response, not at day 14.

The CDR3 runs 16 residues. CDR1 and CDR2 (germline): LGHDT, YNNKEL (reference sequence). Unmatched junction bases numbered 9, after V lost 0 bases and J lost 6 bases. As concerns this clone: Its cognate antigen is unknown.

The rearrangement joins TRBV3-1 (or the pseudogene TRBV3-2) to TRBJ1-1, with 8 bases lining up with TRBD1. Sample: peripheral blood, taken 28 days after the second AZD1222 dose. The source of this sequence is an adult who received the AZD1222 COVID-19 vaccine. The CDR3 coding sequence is TGTGCCAGCAGCCAAGAGGCCAGGGGGCTTAGCTCTGAAGCTTTCTTT. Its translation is CASSQEARGLSSEAFF.